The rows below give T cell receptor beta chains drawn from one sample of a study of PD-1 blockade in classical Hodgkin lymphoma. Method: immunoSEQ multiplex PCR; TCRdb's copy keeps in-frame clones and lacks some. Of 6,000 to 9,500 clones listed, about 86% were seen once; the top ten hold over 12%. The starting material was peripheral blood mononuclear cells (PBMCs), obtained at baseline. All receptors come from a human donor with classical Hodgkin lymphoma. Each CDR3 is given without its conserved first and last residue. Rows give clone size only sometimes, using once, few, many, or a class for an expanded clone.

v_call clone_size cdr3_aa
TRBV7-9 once ASSPPRGEQY
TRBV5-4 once ASSLAGTSGRRVTDTQY
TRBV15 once AAMAGSTDTQY
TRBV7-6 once ASSPRGASGRNTGELF
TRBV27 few ASSFFDNSNQPQH
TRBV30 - AWSVGLENGETQY
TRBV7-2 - ASSLTTGTSSSGTQY
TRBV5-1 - ASSLVSPRNEQF
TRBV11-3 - ASSPPRGRPDEQF
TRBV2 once ASSFTSGAYEQY
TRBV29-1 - SVDNPGEEQF
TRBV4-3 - ASSQYRVSTGELF
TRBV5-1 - ASSPGGSGNQPQH
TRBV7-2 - ASSLDRQGGYGYT
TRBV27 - ASRFDGSGDTQY
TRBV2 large AIHEQY
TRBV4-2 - ASSHRRNSENIQY
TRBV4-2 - ASSQDPFGEQY
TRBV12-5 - ASGLVPSEQY
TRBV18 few ASSPPAGGPYEQY
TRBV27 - ASSYRAVYNEQF
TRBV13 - ASSLRGSGTYEQY
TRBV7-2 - ASSPGVPFYGYT
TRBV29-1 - SVEGGAHYGYT
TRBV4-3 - ASSQERYRAANSPLH
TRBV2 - ASFVDRRYTEAF
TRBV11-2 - ASSPSRNTGELF
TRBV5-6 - ASSFVGGNGYT
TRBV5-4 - ASSPGLAGIYEQY
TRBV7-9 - ASKAGPGVRGEF
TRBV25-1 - ASRLPGQGGYT
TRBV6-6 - ASSRGQGAGYGYT
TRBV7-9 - ASRPDRGPPYEQY
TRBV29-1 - SVEEMRVEYQETQY
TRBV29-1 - SVGGPASHNEQF
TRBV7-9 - ASSLLLLAGQYNEQF
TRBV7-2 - ASSFLLYTEAF
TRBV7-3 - ASSLLGGPIKETQY
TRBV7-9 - ASSLVGRLVGTYNEQF
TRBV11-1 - ASSKAPGHSQETQY
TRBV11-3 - ASSVRVRETQY